This T cell receptor (beta chain) comes out of a study of cytomegalovirus exposure and HLA in healthy donors (dated by TCRdb to 2017 to 2019). For the study in its entirety: An earlier analysis of 550 to 700 of the donors reported approximately 300 Gb of sequence data and some 120 million unique TCR beta sequences from roughly 180 million T cells. About 320 gigabases of sequencing data and 78 million or so unique TCR sequences were included in an early release covering about 700 HLA-typed donors. In a later analysis, previously published TCR beta repertoires from about 640 donors were re-analyzed and high-resolution HLA genotyping was added so that TCR occurrence patterns could be studied. The study aimed to test whether cataloging public T cell receptors could reveal signatures of past pathogen exposure. The study combined high-throughput TCR immunosequencing, statistical association of individual TCRs with disease status, and machine learning to predict cytomegalovirus infection status. A later genetic analysis used genome-wide SNP genotypes for about 65% of the 666 donors, treating that subset as a discovery cohort. Because of strong linkage in the cohort, roughly five DR-DQ haplotypes were treated as single units for association and clustering. To decide whether each TCR beta V gene segment behaved as functional or pseudogenic, an earlier analysis of some 600 of the donors relied on high-throughput TCR beta sequencing. The number of donors typed differed by locus, with 629-630 for A, B, C, DRB1 and DQB1, about 500 for DQA1, 606 for DPA1, and some 440 for DPB1. Along with the approximately 600-subject first cohort, a separate validation cohort of over 90 different subjects was used. Donor age, sex, ethnicity and CMV serostatus were compiled alongside the repertoire data. All discovery cohort repertoires had been generated on a single sequencing platform. HLA typing included class I and class II loci at four-digit resolution. The genetic ancestry cluster associated with self-reported Caucasian donors included roughly 84% of the approximately 400 genotyped donors. Rather than using new phenotypic data, the later analysis identified candidate immune exposures from TCR beta sequences and from how often those sequences occurred across donors. The study used immunosequencing to profile the T cell repertoires of 670 or so subjects and linked those repertoires to cytomegalovirus serostatus. Among about 390 genotyped donors of the cohort, an average of 235,054 unique TCR beta nucleotide sequences were sequenced per donor, 15% to 20% of them non-productive. Broad study findings and their caveats: Over 15 rarely observed V segments, including chromosome 9 orphons, were excluded from the earlier analysis of 550 to 700 of the donors because counts were too low. HLA typing was unavailable for some donors at each locus, so association tests used only the typed subset. Presence/absence analyses assumed roughly uniform sequencing depth across donors, an assumption that may not hold. Several of the top co-occurrence clusters appeared to be linked to parvovirus B19, influenza, CMV and Epstein-Barr virus, according to a later analysis. V-gene and J-gene trimming of TCR beta chains was associated with a missense DCLRE1C variant in a later genetic analysis, and the association was replicated in an independent cohort. In vitro tests confirmed that a few of the cytomegalovirus-associated TCR beta chains recognize cytomegalovirus antigens. A further reported finding was that TCR beta sequences accurately predicted the HLA-A and HLA-B alleles for most subjects in the first cohort. In a later analysis, around 17,000 TCR beta sequences were associated with specific HLA alleles at a false discovery rate of 0.05. While some public TCRs were present in many individuals, most TCR sequences turned up only very rarely across donors. A group of highly shared sequence variants was considered likely to be a technical artifact of the sequencing pipeline. According to a later analysis, most CMV-associated TCR beta chains appeared to be HLA-restricted, and the HLA associations seemed to be driven largely by CMV exposure. According to a later analysis, TCR association rates differed among HLA loci, with DRB1 alleles showing the most associated TCRs and HLA-C alleles showing the fewest. A later analysis found that HLA-associated TCR beta chains were more clonally expanded and had lower generation probabilities than equally common non-associated chains. In this cohort, only TCR beta chains were sequenced, and detectable features were limited by the absence of alpha or paired-chain data. A later genetic analysis reported fewer N-insertions in productive TCRs among donors in an Asian-associated ancestry cluster than the roughly 720-donor mean. When HLA alleles, especially DR and DQ, strongly co-occurred, TCR associations were difficult to assign to individual alleles. Linkage disequilibrium might explain the correlated functional status among segregating V segments, but an unknown experimental factor could not be ruled out. For the cohort, immune exposure information was limited to CMV serostatus. It was suggested by the authors that the approach could potentially be generalized to other disease states and immunological phenotypes. In an earlier analysis of 587 of the donors, most TCR beta V segments appeared in productive rearrangements about 87% or about 30% of the time, broadly matching IMGT annotations. The classifier was reported to diagnose cytomegalovirus status with high specificity and sensitivity in both the original and validation cohorts. The study listed 150 to 200 TCR beta chains as associated with cytomegalovirus. Some IMGT-functional V segments, including TRBV6-2 and TRBV6-3, could not be told apart with the 87-base-pair reads, so those segments were excluded.

To note about this clone: No cognate antigen has been identified for it. No base-level quality is on record; no much larger clone is a single base apart.

Reading from cysteine to phenylalanine, the CDR3 counts 12 amino acids. Only the CDR3 portion is preserved as DNA: 36 bases, with reading frame beginning at the first base. The germline V gene yields SGHDT for CDR1 and YYEEEE for CDR2. V is shortened by 1 base, J by 11 bases, and the region joining them spans 12 bases. Library creation used the immunoSEQ multiplex PCR assay. The multiplex PCR relied on a mix of 60 forward primers for TCR Vbeta segments and 13 reverse primers for TCR Jbeta segments. Amplification of the CDR3 region of rearranged TCR beta genes was performed with a multiplex PCR assay on genomic DNA. On the Illumina HiSeq System, the amplified TCR beta libraries were sequenced as 87-base-pair reads. Per the authors' processing: Across the 700 or so repertoires, a later analysis counted some 80 million unique TCR beta chains, some 11 million of which were shared by at least two donors. A nearest-neighbor algorithm error-corrected the raw reads and collapsed the reads into unique sequences, merging closely related sequences to remove PCR and sequencing errors. CDR3 sequences were aligned to IMGT reference sequences to assign V, D and J gene segments. For a sequence to be retained, a match of at least six nucleotides to both a V gene segment and a J gene segment was required. Rearrangements were classified as productive when the CDR3 lacked stop codons and remained in frame with V and J, and all other rearrangements were classified as non-productive. Following IMGT convention, CDR3 was defined as the stretch from the second conserved V-encoded cysteine up to the conserved J-encoded phenylalanine. Sequences without an unambiguous match to a single V gene segment were excluded from the earlier analysis of approximately 560 of the donors. In an earlier analysis of some 590 of the donors, V segments were called functional above 56.7% productive rearrangements and were called segregating when the between-donor standard deviation exceeded 5%. A statistical classification framework was built to diagnose cytomegalovirus status from the catalog of TCR beta chain sequences. In a later analysis, V and J genes were assigned by comparing TCR nucleotide sequences against IMGT/GENE-DB human TR gene sequences. A later analysis assigned CDR3 sequences and most-parsimonious VDJ recombination scenarios with the TCRdist pipeline. In a later analysis, each TCR beta chain was defined by its CDR3 amino acid sequence together with its V-gene family, and reads lacking a unique V-gene family were excluded. As a way to deal with suspected cross-contamination and a sequencing artifact, a later analysis dropped under 600 nucleotide sequences that were highly shared and had low generation probability. In a later analysis, a clonal expansion index was calculated for each public chain from normalized within-repertoire ranks of inferred template counts. Generation probabilities in a later analysis came from a VDJ recombination model fitted to out-of-frame rearrangements, and those results were checked against IGoR. In a later analysis, hypergeometric tests were used to score TCR-TCR, TCR-HLA and TCR-CMV co-occurrence, with a repertoire-size bias correction applied to TCR pairs. In a later analysis, false discovery rates were estimated by permuting HLA or CMV assignments 20 times. In a later analysis, co-occurring TCRs were grouped with DBSCAN, and TCRdist sequence similarity was added when clustering was performed within HLA-allele-positive subsets. For co-occurrence clustering, repertoires with fewer than 30,000 or more than 120,000 public chains were excluded, along with four or five repertoires with anomalous nucleotide sharing. What TCRdb holds here is the immuneACCESS table cut down to in-frame rearrangements. Part of the clones is not present; checked against another copy, under half of the missing clones reflect an unresolved V gene, and the others are unexplained. Clonal size and the V and J genes are those of that table, whereas D and trimming came from the DNA. The sample table contains about 83,000 clones; only one count was recorded for around 81% of them. Jointly, the top ten make up about 1.9% of the sample.

The cohort was made up of under 800 healthy bone marrow donors. At the time of sampling, all cohort members were nominally healthy, though unrecorded immune exposures were likely present. The donor tested CMV seronegative, placing the donor among the 350 or so seronegative members of the cohort. A peripheral blood sample was provided by each donor, and peripheral blood mononuclear cells were used for TCR beta sequencing. The Qiagen DNeasy Blood Extraction Kit was used to extract genomic DNA from the blood cell samples. Source material: PBMCs. This receptor was obtained from a woman aged 25 to 39 in good health and CMV-seronegative. The sequence joins TRBV5-6 to TRBJ2-5, with TRBD1 as a weak D call on 5 bases. The sequence in DNA is TGTGCCAGCAGCTTGCCAGGGTATGAGCAGTACTTC. It translates to CASSLPGYEQYF.